This T cell receptor beta chain was captured in a study of blood T cell repertoires in COVID-19. Study-level background: From T cells, B-cell-depleted T cells, or PBMCs came the material, which was cDNA or gDNA.

The authors' processing: Amplification of reference gene primers provided the estimated nucleated cell counts. Produced via immunoSEQ multiplex PCR; TCRdb's table is partial and in-frame only. The V and J calls and the clone size are those of that table, but D and trimming were determined from the DNA. The sample shows a few hundred thousand clones, about 80% of them seen only once. CDR1 and CDR2 from the germline V gene are SGHTA and FQGTGA. After removal of 3 bases from V and 3 bases from J, the junction contained 4 bases not matched to a gene. This CDR3 has 15 amino acids. The chain links TRBV7-3 to TRBJ2-3; 9 nucleotides align to TRBD2. What was sequenced was peripheral blood. The receptor was derived from a woman in her twenties or thirties who had recovered from COVID-19. In nucleotides, the CDR3 is TGTGCCAGCAGCTTCGGGACTAGCTTAACAGATACGCAGTATTTT. As protein: CASSFGTSLTDTQYF.